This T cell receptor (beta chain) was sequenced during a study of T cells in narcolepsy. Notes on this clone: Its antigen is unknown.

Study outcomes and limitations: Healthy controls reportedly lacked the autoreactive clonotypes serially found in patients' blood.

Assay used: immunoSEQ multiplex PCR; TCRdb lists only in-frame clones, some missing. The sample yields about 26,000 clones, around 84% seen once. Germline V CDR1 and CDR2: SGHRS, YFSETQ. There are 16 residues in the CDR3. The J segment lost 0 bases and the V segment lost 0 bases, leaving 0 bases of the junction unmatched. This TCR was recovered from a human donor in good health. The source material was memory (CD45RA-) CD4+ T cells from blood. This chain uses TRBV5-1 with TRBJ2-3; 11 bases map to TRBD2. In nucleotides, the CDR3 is TGCGCCAGCAGCTTGGGGACTAGCGGGAGCACAGATACGCAGTATTTT. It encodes CASSLGTSGSTDTQYF. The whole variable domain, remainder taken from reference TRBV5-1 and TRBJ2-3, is KAGVTQTPRYLIKTRGQQVTLSCSPISGHRSVSWYQQTPGQGLQFLFEYFSETQRNKGNFPGRFSGRQFSNSRSEMNVSTLELGDSALYLCASSLGTSGSTDTQYFGPGTRLTVL.